Below, one T cell receptor (beta chain) is given with its context. Per the original data handling: Amplification with reference gene primers provided the estimates of nucleated cell counts. The method was immunoSEQ multiplex PCR; TCRdb's version includes in-frame clones alone and lacks a portion of them. That table is the source of V, J and clone size, and D and trimming were worked out from the DNA. The data show approximately 50,000 clones, with around 80% seen just once and around a quarter held by the top ten. These data belong to a study of blood T cell repertoires in COVID-19. Study at large: Collection of acute and convalescent COVID-19 samples took place in the United States, Italy and Spain. From T cells, B-cell-depleted T cells, or PBMCs came the material, which was cDNA or gDNA.

This CDR3 contains 17 residues. Deletions cut 1 base from V and 2 bases from J, with 15 bases between. Germline CDR1 is SGHRS and CDR2 is YFSETQ. The source is a man between 65 and 79 years old with acute or convalescent COVID-19. The chain recombines TRBV5-1 with TRBJ1-4; tentatively, D is TRBD1 (6 bases). The sample taken for sequencing was peripheral blood. CDR3 sequence (DNA): TGCGCCAGCAGCTTGTGGGGACAACGGACGACTAATGAAAAACTGTTTTTT. This gives the protein CASSLWGQRTTNEKLFF.